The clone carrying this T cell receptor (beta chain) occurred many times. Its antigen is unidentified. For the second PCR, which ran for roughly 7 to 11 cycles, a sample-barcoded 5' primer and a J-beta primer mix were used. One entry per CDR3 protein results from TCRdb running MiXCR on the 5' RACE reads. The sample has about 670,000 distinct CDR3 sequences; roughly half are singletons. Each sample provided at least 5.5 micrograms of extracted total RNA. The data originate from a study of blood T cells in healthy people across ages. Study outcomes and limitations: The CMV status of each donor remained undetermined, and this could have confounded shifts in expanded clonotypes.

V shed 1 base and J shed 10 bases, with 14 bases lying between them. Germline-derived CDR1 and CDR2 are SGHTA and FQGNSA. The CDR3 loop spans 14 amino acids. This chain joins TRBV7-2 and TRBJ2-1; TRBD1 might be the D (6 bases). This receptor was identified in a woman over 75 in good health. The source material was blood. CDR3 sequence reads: CASSLEQGVKEQFF. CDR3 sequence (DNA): TGTGCCAGCAGCTTAGAACAGGGAGTCAAGGAGCAGTTCTTC. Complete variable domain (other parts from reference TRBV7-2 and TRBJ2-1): GAGVSQSPSNKVTEKGKDVELRCDPISGHTALYWYRQSLGQGLEFLIYFQGNSAPDKSGLPSDRFSAERTGGSVSTLTIQRTQQEDSAVYLCASSLEQGVKEQFFGPGTRLTVL.